The T cell receptor (beta chain) under discussion was sequenced for a study of immune evolution from preneoplasia to lung adenocarcinoma. General observations from the study: Clonality was highest in normal lung, lower in later-stage lesions apparently.

Data came from immunoSEQ multiplex PCR; TCRdb stores just in-frame clones and leaves some out. Of around 15,000 clones in the sample, roughly 90% were seen once. A remark on this clone: Its antigen is still unknown.

The CDR3 extends over 14 amino acids. Germline V lookup: CDR1 SGHTA, CDR2 FQGTGA. V was clipped by 4 bases and J by 4 bases; unmatched bases: 0. Between the mid-2010s and the late 2010s, patients underwent resection in Japan or China. Nucleic acids came from premalignant or tumor cells enriched by macro-dissection. The chain recombines TRBV7-3 with TRBJ2-2; 10 bases are a match to TRBD2. This clonotype was sampled from an older person with invasive lung adenocarcinoma. Input material: FFPE invasive lung adenocarcinoma tissue. CDR3 DNA: TGTGCCAGCAGCTGGACTAGCGGCACCGGGGAGCTGTTTTTT. This sequence encodes CASSWTSGTGELFF.